One and the same sample provided the 22 T cell receptor beta chains below, sequenced in a study of Ad26.COV2.S vaccination and SARS-CoV-2 variants. Described treatment: about 20 received Ad26.COV2.S at low or high dose, single or two shots; 5 received placebo; per-sample allocation not given. Sampling happened 63 days after the first vaccine or placebo injection. Libraries were prepared by immunoSEQ multiplex PCR; TCRdb keeps only in-frame clonotypes and omits some of them. In the table there are about 400,000 clones, approximately 90% of which are singletons. The material sequenced was peripheral blood, taken in a trial of Ad26.COV2.S vaccine versus placebo. Receptors originate from a person aged 18-65 years who received the Ad26.COV2.S COVID-19 vaccine or a placebo.

This CDR3 reads CASSPRGGRTEGYYGYTF. The CDR3 bases are TGCGCCAGCAGCCCCAGGGGGGGGAGGACAGAAGGATATTATGGCTACACCTTC. The chain combines TRBV5-1 with TRBJ1-2; 7 positions agree with TRBD1. The CDR3 is 18 residues long. In germline, CDR1 is SGHRS, CDR2 YFSETQ. Trimming at V came to 4 bases and at J to 5 bases, leaving 20 bases not matched to a gene.

The chain links TRBV5-4 to TRBJ2-1; 7 bases are a match to TRBD2. Germline lookup yields CDR1 SGHNT and CDR2 YYREEE (reference sequence). Trimming removed 4 bases from V and 4 bases from J; junction bases left unmatched: 11. CDR3 length: 16 residues. For the CDR3, the DNA is TGTGCCAGCAGCCGGGCCGGGGCTAGCGGATACAATGAGCAGTTCTTC. It yields the protein CASSRAGASGYNEQFF.

The chain couples TRBV20-1 to TRBJ2-3, with 8 positions matching TRBD2. Germline CDR1 is DFQATT and CDR2 is SNEGSKA (reference sequence). V dropped 3 bases and J dropped 1; count of bases not matched to a gene: 6. The CDR3 spans 15 residues. CDR3 sequence: CSASRREERTDTQYF. CDR3 sequence (DNA): TGCAGTGCTAGTAGGCGGGAGGAACGCACAGATACGCAGTATTTT.

V usage is TRBV19 and J usage is TRBJ2-7; D is ambiguous. The J call may be in error: the DNA end matches TRBJ2-1 better. This CDR3 has 13 amino acids. The germline V gene encodes CDR1 LNHDA and CDR2 SQIVND (reference sequence). The CDR3 region is CASSIGPYNEQFF. The CDR3 DNA follows: TGTGCCAGTAGTATTGGCCCCTACAATGAGCAGTTCTTC.

The chain links TRBV2 to TRBJ2-5, with TRBD1 matching 9 bases. This CDR3 is 19 amino acids long. Trimming took 4 bases from V and 5 from J; bases not matched to a gene: 20. Germline V gene sequence: CDR1 SNHLY, CDR2 FYNNEI. The CDR3 loop reads CASSVNPPNGQGPRETQYF. The CDR3 region has the DNA TGTGCCAGCAGTGTAAACCCCCCCAACGGACAGGGGCCTCGGGAGACCCAGTACTTC. Looking up the rest from reference TRBV2 and TRBJ2-5 gives the full variable domain: EPEVTQTPSHQVTQMGQEVILRCVPISNHLYFYWYRQILGQKVEFLVSFYNNEISEKSEIFDDQFSVERPDGSNFTLKIRSTKLEDSAMYFCASSVNPPNGQGPRETQYFGPGTRLLVL.

This chain joins TRBV5-8 and TRBJ2-3; no firm D call. V lost 10 bases and J lost 2, with 17 bases in between. This CDR3 is 14 amino acids long. Germline lookup yields CDR1 SGHTS and CDR2 YDEGEE. Written as DNA, the CDR3 is TGTGCCGCCCTCCGTGAACCTTACACAGATACGCAGTATTTT. Encoded protein: CAALREPYTDTQYF.

The V gene is TRBV18, the J gene TRBJ1-6; D gene ambiguous. CDR1 is KGHSH, CDR2 LQKENI, per germline. The CDR3 extends over 13 amino acids. V was trimmed by 4 bases and J by 13 bases, leaving 14 bases between them. Written as DNA, the CDR3 is TGTGCCAGCTCACAGGGAATGCTTACTCCCCTCCACTTT. Translating gives CASSQGMLTPLHF. Based on the CDR3 plus reference TRBV18 and TRBJ1-6, the full variable domain is NAGVMQNPRHLVRRRGQEARLRCSPMKGHSHVYWYRQLPEEGLKFMVYLQKENIIDESGMPKERFSAEFPKEGPSILRIQQVVRGDSAAYFCASSQGMLTPLHFGNGTRLTVT.

The V call is TRBV30, the J call TRBJ1-5, with D tentatively TRBD1 (5 bases). This CDR3 comprises 15 residues. Trimming stripped 5 bases from V and 0 bases from J, with 14 bases between. Looked up from germline, CDR1 is GTSNPN and CDR2 is SVGIG (reference sequence). Here the CDR3 DNA reads TGTGCCTGGCGTCGTGGAGGGACTAGCAATCAGCCCCAGCATTTT. Translating gives CAWRRGGTSNQPQHF.

The chain is built from TRBV5-1 and TRBJ1-3; 9 bases are shared with TRBD1. The germline gives CDR1 SGHRS, CDR2 YFSETQ. V was clipped by 0 bases and J by 8 bases; unmatched bases: 6. This CDR3 is 15 amino acids long. This chain's CDR3 is CASSLATGGKDTIYF. The DNA of the CDR3 is TGCGCCAGCAGCTTGGCCACAGGGGGCAAGGACACCATATATTTT.

The rearrangement uses TRBV7-2 and TRBJ2-1; TRBD2 agrees at 9 bases. Germline values: CDR1 SGHTA, CDR2 FQGNSA. V gave up 6 bases and J gave up 1 base; unmatched junction bases: 7. This CDR3 has 16 residues. This CDR3 reads CASRVGLASSYNEQFF. The CDR3 DNA sequence: TGTGCCAGCAGGGTCGGACTAGCGTCTTCCTACAATGAGCAGTTCTTC.

A note on this clone: Just one base apart from a much larger clone, this may be a read error. The chain combines TRBV2 with TRBJ2-7, with no clear D. V lost 5 bases and J 0 bases, leaving 5 bases between the germline ends. Germline V gene data show CDR1 as SNHLY and CDR2 as FYNNEI. This CDR3 spans 12 amino acids. This CDR3 reads CASSHSSYEQYF. CDR3 DNA sequence: TGTGCCAGCAGTCACAGCTCCTACGAGCAGTACTTC. Full variable domain (rest looked up from reference TRBV2 and TRBJ2-7): EPEVTQTPSHQVTQMGQEVILRCVPISNHLYFYWYRQILGQKVEFLVSFYNNEISEKSEIFDDQFSVERPDGSNFTLKIRSTKLEDSAMYFCASSHSSYEQYFGPGTRLTVT.

The chain couples TRBV3-1 (or the pseudogene TRBV3-2) to TRBJ2-2, with 7 nucleotides matching TRBD2. V was clipped by 1 base and J by 1 base; unmatched bases: 6. The germline V gene has CDR1 LGHDT and CDR2 YNNKEL (reference sequence). This CDR3 is 17 amino acids long. This CDR3 is CASSQGGLAVNTGELFF. The CDR3 DNA is TGTGCCAGCAGCCAAGGTGGGCTAGCGGTGAACACCGGGGAGCTGTTTTTT.

The V gene is TRBV6-1, the J gene TRBJ1-3; possible D gene TRBD1, 5 bases. Trimming pared 1 base from V and 3 bases from J, leaving 13 bases between. This CDR3 region has 16 residues. The V gene's germline CDR1 is MNHNS and CDR2 SASEGT. CDR3 in DNA: TGTGCCAGCAGTGAAGAGAGCGGGCAGGGTGGAAACACCATATATTTT. Its protein product is CASSEESGQGGNTIYF.

The chain couples TRBV9 to TRBJ2-1, with TRBD2 identical over 12 bases. The CDR3 runs to 14 residues. Germline CDR1 and CDR2: SGDLS and YYNGEE. Germline trimming cut 4 bases from V and 5 bases from J; bases unmatched to any gene: 1. The CDR3 DNA follows: TGTGCCAGCAGCAGACTAGCGGGAGACAATGAGCAGTTCTTC. This sequence encodes CASSRLAGDNEQFF.

This clone was seen once. The chain couples TRBV7-3 to TRBJ2-1; 14 bases match TRBD2. CDR1 and CDR2 (germline): SGHTA, FQGTGA. The CDR3 runs to 18 residues. The J segment lost 3 bases and the V segment lost 5 bases, leaving 9 bases of the junction unmatched. Here the CDR3 DNA reads TGTGCCAGCAGCGTTGGGACTAGCGGGAGAAGTCACTACAATGAGCAGTTCTTC. Protein sequence: CASSVGTSGRSHYNEQFF.

The rearrangement uses TRBV9 and TRBJ1-4; TRBD1 agrees at 8 bases. Germline values: CDR1 SGDLS, CDR2 YYNGEE. V trimming: 3 bases; J trimming: 8 bases; junction bases outside the gene matches: 9. The CDR3 loop spans 15 amino acids. Written as DNA, the CDR3 is TGTGCCAGCAGCGCTGACAGGGGAGTAGGCGAAAAACTGTTTTTT. It yields the protein CASSADRGVGEKLFF.

The rearrangement uses TRBV10-3 and TRBJ1-2; TRBD1 is a possible D gene (6 bases). Germline V gene lookup returns CDR1 ENHRY and CDR2 SYGVKD. Between the trimmed V and J ends, which lost 6 bases and 0 bases, there was a span of 14 bases. The CDR3 length is 15 residues. CDR3 protein: CAIRGGTSANYGYTF. Here the CDR3 DNA reads TGTGCCATCAGAGGGGGGACGTCAGCTAACTATGGCTACACCTTC.

The V and J genes are TRBV7-8 and TRBJ1-3; possible D gene TRBD1, 6 bases. The CDR3 is made up of 15 amino acids. Germline V gene lookup returns CDR1 SGHVS and CDR2 FQNEAQ. Trimming removed 5 bases from V and 2 bases from J, with 13 bases in between. In DNA, the CDR3 is TGTGCCAGCAGCCAGCAGCAGGGGACTGGAAACACCATATATTTT. Translating it yields CASSQQQGTGNTIYF.

This rearrangement joins TRBV28 to TRBJ2-5, with 9 bases identical to TRBD2. The CDR3 is 16 amino acids. In germline, CDR1 is MDHEN, CDR2 SYDVKM. V trimming: 2 bases; J trimming: 4 bases; junction bases outside the gene matches: 8. CDR3 amino acids: CASSLAGGPFRETQYF. The CDR3 DNA follows: TGTGCCAGCAGTTTAGCGGGAGGGCCTTTCCGAGAGACCCAGTACTTC.

J is TRBJ2-5 and V is TRBV28; no reliable D call. V lost 6 bases, J lost 4 bases, and 9 bases lay in between. Germline V CDR1 and CDR2: MDHEN, SYDVKM. The CDR3 totals 12 residues. In nucleotides, the CDR3 is TGTGCCAGCAGCTCTTTACGAGAGACCCAGTACTTC. This gives the protein CASSSLRETQYF.

This clone was seen only once. This chain uses TRBV29-1 with TRBJ1-1; 8 bases fit TRBD1. Looked up from germline, CDR1 is SQVTM and CDR2 is ANQGSEA. With 1 base clipped from V and 1 base from J, the junction kept 5 bases outside the gene matches. The CDR3 consists of 15 residues. CDR3 in amino acids: CSVEGRDRGNTEAFF. CDR3 DNA: TGCAGCGTTGAAGGGAGAGACAGGGGGAACACTGAAGCTTTCTTT.

The rearrangement links TRBV7-2 to TRBJ2-1, with 10 positions matching TRBD1. Germline V gene lookup returns CDR1 SGHTA and CDR2 FQGNSA. This CDR3 is 14 amino acids long. J lost 6 bases, V lost 4 bases, and 3 bases had no gene match. The CDR3 nucleotides read TGTGCCAGCAGCTCCCGGACAGGGGGCAATGAGCAGTTCTTC. Residues: CASSSRTGGNEQFF.